This TCR beta chain comes out of a study of shared clonotypes between healthy human individuals. The authors distributed each subset's genomic DNA evenly over several immunoSEQ plates. Sequenced by immunoSEQ multiplex PCR; TCRdb stores in-frame clones only, minus some. The sample records about 1 million clones, about 77% being singletons. The authors divided CD4+ cells into CD45RA+ naive and CD45RA-negative memory subsets. CDR1 is MNHNY and CDR2 is SVGAGI in the germline V gene (reference sequence). This CDR3 comprises 13 residues. With V trimmed by 6 bases and J by 0 bases, 2 bases remained unmatched.

V is TRBV6-6 and J is TRBJ2-7; 7 nucleotides agree with TRBD2. The receptor was derived from a man between 18 and 35 years old in good health. Sequenced material: memory CD4+ T cells sorted from blood. Subset specified: CD45RA-negative fraction. Written as DNA, the CDR3 is TGTGCCAGCAGGGAGCGGGACTCCTACGAGCAGTACTTC. Translated, it gives CASRERDSYEQYF.